This T cell receptor beta chain was sequenced during a study of post-analysis software for immune sequencing data. Study at large: Disease courses included relapsing-remitting, secondary progressive and progressive-relapsing multiple sclerosis.

Presence of unique molecular identifiers characterized the TCR beta cDNA libraries. The T cell input of about 0.85 to 10 million gave around 450,000 cDNA molecules. TCRdb ran MiXCR on the PCR reads and lists one entry per CDR3 protein. The table has about 500,000 distinct CDR3 sequences, around 40% seen once. Looked up from germline, CDR1 is SQVTM and CDR2 is ANQGSEA. With 6 bases clipped from V and 5 bases from J, the junction kept 9 bases outside the gene matches. CDR3 length: 13 residues. This clonotype was detected a few times. What it recognizes is unknown. Whole-study findings and limits: Roughly five TRBV segments occurring more often in patients than controls included TRBV5-6, TRBV5-1 and TRBV20-1. Those samples that were prepared in the same batch co-clustered strongly by F measure.

Source material: blood. The sequence came from a girl between 5 and 17 years old with multiple sclerosis. The chain joins TRBV29-1 to TRBJ2-7; 8 bases match TRBD1. The CDR3 protein is CSVGGQGRDEQYF. In DNA, the CDR3 is TGCAGCGTGGGAGGACAGGGAAGGGACGAGCAGTACTTC.